The present TCR beta chain was sequenced within a study of blood T cell repertoires in COVID-19. On the study more broadly: Researchers got acute and convalescent COVID-19 samples from the United States, Italy and Spain. The cDNA or gDNA used as material had been derived from T cells, B-cell-depleted T cells, or PBMCs.

In the study's own analysis: Reference gene primer amplification yielded estimated nucleated cell counts. This table comes from immunoSEQ multiplex PCR, and its TCRdb copy is limited to in-frame clones, with some not included. That table gives V, J and clone size, and the DNA gave D and trimming. This table holds some 220,000 clones, 83% found once. The CDR3 totals 14 residues. With V trimmed by 4 bases and J by 4 bases, 6 bases remained unmatched. Germline CDR1 SGHAT, CDR2 FQDESV (reference sequence). The sequenced material came from peripheral blood. The chain uses TRBV11-1 and TRBJ1-2, with TRBD1 identical over 7 bases. The TCR sequence derives from a human donor in a cohort sampled during active COVID-19. This CDR3 is CASSWGRGTYGYTF. CDR3 DNA sequence: TGTGCCAGCAGCTGGGGCAGGGGGACCTATGGCTACACCTTC.